This passage covers 27 T cell receptor beta chains from one sample sequenced in a study of identical twins (dated by TCRdb to about 2016). The protocol used for the library was 5' RACE. TCRdb shows the sequencer as Illumina HiSeq 2000. The public reads were reprocessed in TCRdb via fastp at Q25 and MiXCR, keeping in-frame beta chains. Here each entry gathers all rows of one CDR3 protein and keeps the most common genes and DNA. Counted in this sample were roughly 470,000 distinct CDR3 sequences; roughly an eighth of them appeared once. About 0.97% of the sample lies in the top ten. This sample was shared with a second study, whose subject was yellow fever vaccine responses in identical twins.

Sequences were obtained from CD4+ T cells sorted from blood. The receptor source for this set is a woman between 18 and 30 years old in good health.

This clonotype appeared a few times. V gene TRBV5-1 combines with J gene TRBJ2-3, with D unresolved. CDR3 length equals 15 residues. Trimming pared 0 bases from V and 4 bases from J, leaving 12 bases between. CDR1 is SGHRS, CDR2 YFSETQ, per germline. CDR3: CASSLEQRRPDTQYF. The CDR3, as DNA: TGCGCCAGCAGCTTGGAACAGAGAAGACCAGATACGCAGTATTTT. The whole variable domain, remainder taken from reference TRBV5-1 and TRBJ2-3, is KAGVTQTPRYLIKTRGQQVTLSCSPISGHRSVSWYQQTPGQGLQFLFEYFSETQRNKGNFPGRFSGRQFSNSRSEMNVSTLELGDSALYLCASSLEQRRPDTQYFGPGTRLTVL.

V is TRBV19 and J is TRBJ2-1; TRBD2 aligns across 8 bases. With 3 bases clipped from V and 7 bases from J, the junction kept 11 bases outside the gene matches. Germline loops: CDR1 LNHDA, CDR2 SQIVND (reference sequence). This CDR3 comprises 16 residues. CDR3 sequence: CASSIFPKRETNEQFF. The DNA of the CDR3 is TGTGCCAGTAGTATCTTTCCAAAGCGGGAGACTAATGAGCAGTTCTTC.

The chain employs TRBV4-3 and TRBJ2-3; D gene uncertain. V lost 1 base and J lost 4, with 9 bases in between. The CDR3 has 14 amino acids. CDR1 and CDR2 (germline): LGHNA, YSLEER. The CDR3 DNA reads TGCGCCAGCAGCCAAGGTCCTGGGGCAGATACGCAGTATTTT. Protein: CASSQGPGADTQYF.

The chain links TRBV19 to TRBJ1-2, with D uncertain. The CDR3 extends over 13 amino acids. V lost 7 bases, J lost 3 bases, and 12 bases lay in between. The V gene's germline CDR1 is LNHDA and CDR2 SQIVND (reference sequence). The CDR3 DNA reads as TGTGCCAGTAAGGAGGGCAGCTACTATGGCTACACCTTC. Amino acid sequence: CASKEGSYYGYTF.

This clonotype was recorded at least ten times. The chain employs TRBV11-2 and TRBJ1-5; D call uncertain. CDR1 is SGHAT, CDR2 FQNNGV, per germline. The CDR3 is 14 residues long. Trimming pared 1 base from V and 2 bases from J, leaving 6 bases between. The CDR3 loop reads CASSLGWGNQPQHF. The CDR3 DNA reads as TGTGCCAGCAGCTTAGGTTGGGGCAATCAGCCCCAGCATTTT.

This clonotype was detected ten times or more. The chain couples TRBV7-9 to TRBJ2-2, with 10 bases that match TRBD2. This CDR3 region has 16 residues. Germline V gene sequence: CDR1 SEHNR, CDR2 FQNEAQ (reference sequence). Trimming at V came to 4 bases and at J to 6 bases, leaving 8 bases not matched to a gene. The CDR3 sequence is CASSSLAGGRSGELFF. DNA of the CDR3: TGTGCCAGCAGCTCTTTAGCGGGGGGCCGGTCCGGGGAGCTGTTTTTT. The entire variable domain, with the rest obtained from reference TRBV7-9 and TRBJ2-2, is as follows: DTGVSQNPRHKITKRGQNVTFRCDPISEHNRLYWYRQTLGQGPEFLTYFQNEAQLEKSRLLSDRFSAERPKGSFSTLEIQRTEQGDSAMYLCASSSLAGGRSGELFFGEGSRLTVL.

This clonotype was seen only a few times. The chain carries TRBV2 and TRBJ1-6; TRBD1 is a possible D gene (6 bases). Between the trimmed V and J ends, which lost 6 bases and 5 bases, there was a span of 11 bases. This CDR3 has 14 amino acids. Per germline, CDR1 SNHLY and CDR2 FYNNEI. The CDR3 protein is CASRQGSNNSPLHF. For the CDR3, the DNA is TGTGCCAGCAGGCAGGGGAGTAATAATTCACCCCTCCACTTT.

There are a few counts of this clonotype. This rearrangement joins TRBV3-1 to TRBJ1-2; unclear D gene. V gave up 6 bases and J gave up 7 bases, with 12 bases separating them. This CDR3 comprises 12 residues. Per the germline V gene, CDR1 is LGHDT and CDR2 is YNNKEL (reference sequence). This chain's CDR3 is CASRSPRSGYTF. The CDR3, as DNA: TGTGCCAGCAGAAGTCCGCGTAGTGGCTACACCTTC.

The V gene is TRBV6-2 or TRBV6-3, the J gene TRBJ2-2; TRBD2 might be the D (5 bases). V lost 5 bases, J lost 7 bases, and 11 bases lay in between. Germline V gene sequence: CDR1 MNHEY, CDR2 SVGEGT. The CDR3 loop spans 13 amino acids. CDR3 coding DNA: TGTGCCAGCAGTCCCGCCGGGGACGGGGAGCTGTTTTTT. The encoded protein is CASSPAGDGELFF.

This chain joins TRBV5-6 and TRBJ2-7, with a weak D call TRBD1 (6 bases). The CDR3 extends over 16 amino acids. The germline V gene has CDR1 SGHDT and CDR2 YYEEEE. Trimming removed 0 bases from V and 6 bases from J, with 19 bases in between. CDR3 amino acids: CASSLASRGSFGEQYF. The CDR3 DNA is TGTGCCAGCAGCTTGGCTAGCAGGGGATCTTTCGGCGAGCAGTACTTC.

This clonotype has a handful of counts. The J gene is TRBJ2-2, the V gene TRBV2; TRBD1 matches at 10 bases. J gave up 4 bases and V 6 bases, and 5 bases lay outside the gene matches. Germline CDR1 reads SNHLY; CDR2 reads FYNNEI. The CDR3 length is 15 residues. The CDR3 region is CASRRDRGSTGELFF. The CDR3 region has the DNA TGTGCCAGCAGGAGGGACAGGGGTAGCACCGGGGAGCTGTTTTTT.

This clonotype was detected many times. This chain connects TRBV12-3 or TRBV12-4 to TRBJ2-1, with 7 nucleotides matching TRBD2. The junction had 1 base not matched to a gene; V was cut back by 2 bases and J by 0 bases. This CDR3 contains 15 residues. In DNA form, the CDR3 reads TGTGCCAGCAGTTTACGCGGGAGCTCCTACAATGAGCAGTTCTTC. Residues: CASSLRGSSYNEQFF.

The chain recombines TRBV11-2 with TRBJ2-3, with TRBD2 matching over 8 bases. Germline CDR1 is SGHAT and CDR2 is FQNNGV. With V trimmed by 3 bases and J by 5 bases, 10 bases remained unmatched. The CDR3 contains 16 residues. The CDR3 loop reads CASSLRAGVELDTQYF. CDR3 nucleotides: TGTGCCAGCAGCTTGCGAGCGGGAGTGGAGTTAGATACGCAGTATTTT.

The table lists this clonotype with a few counts. The chain combines TRBV28 with TRBJ1-2; D gene unclear. In germline, CDR1 is MDHEN, CDR2 SYDVKM. The V gene lost 3 bases and the J gene lost 2 bases, with 7 bases spanning the gap. CDR3 length equals 13 residues. Written as DNA, the CDR3 is TGTGCCAGCAGTTTGAAACAGAACTATGGCTACACCTTC. Protein product: CASSLKQNYGYTF.

CDR3 amino acids: CASTSLAGLDEQYF. DNA for the CDR3: TGTGCCAGCACCTCATTGGCGGGGTTGGACGAGCAGTACTTC. This rearrangement joins TRBV27 to TRBJ2-7; tentative D call: TRBD2 (6 bases). V was pared by 7 bases and J by 5 bases, with 18 bases between. The CDR3 runs to 14 residues. Germline V gene lookup returns CDR1 MNHEY and CDR2 SMNVEV (reference sequence).

The sample holds many counts of this clonotype. The genes are TRBV12-3 or TRBV12-4 and TRBJ2-3; 8 bases match TRBD1. V lost 0 bases, J lost 6 bases, and 5 bases stayed unmatched. The length of the CDR3 is 15 residues. The CDR3 nucleotides read TGTGCCAGCAGTTTAGCCAGGGGGCCGAGGGATACGCAGTATTTT. Translating it yields CASSLARGPRDTQYF.

This clonotype was seen at least ten times. This chain uses TRBV29-1 with TRBJ2-7; possibly TRBD1 for D (6 bases). V dropped 7 bases and J dropped 2 bases, with 12 bases sitting between them. CDR3 length equals 12 residues. Germline assignment: CDR1 SQVTM and CDR2 ANQGSEA. CDR3 nucleotides: TGCAGCGCCCAACAGGGTGCCTACGAGCAGTACTTC. Translation gives CSAQQGAYEQYF.

In this sample, this clonotype turned up a few times. The chain employs TRBV6-5 and TRBJ1-4, with TRBD1 as a possible D gene (6 bases). The length of the CDR3 is 15 residues. Germline CDR1 MNHEY, CDR2 SVGAGI. V lost 4 bases and J lost 4, with 13 bases in between. The CDR3 sequence: CASSFGQNRNEKLFF. For the CDR3, the DNA is TGTGCCAGCAGTTTCGGACAGAACCGTAATGAAAAACTGTTTTTT.

The J gene is TRBJ2-7, the V gene TRBV20-1; 7 nucleotides line up with TRBD1. Germline-derived CDR1 and CDR2 are DFQATT and SNEGSKA (reference sequence). CDR3 length equals 13 residues. The V gene end was trimmed by 6 bases and the J gene end by 2 bases; junction bases not matched to a gene: 7. Here the CDR3 DNA reads TGCAGTGCAGCCCCGGGACAGCCCTACGAGCAGTACTTC. Its protein product is CSAAPGQPYEQYF.

This chain connects TRBV30 to TRBJ1-6, with a weak D call TRBD1 (6 bases). Germline V gene lookup returns CDR1 GTSNPN and CDR2 SVGIG (reference sequence). The ends were cut back, 4 bases at V and 10 bases at J, with 17 bases in the middle. This CDR3 is built from 14 residues. Here the CDR3 DNA reads TGTGCCTGGACCTGGGGGCGGTTGGACTCACCCCTCCACTTT. Protein: CAWTWGRLDSPLHF.

This clonotype was seen more than once but under ten times. The chain employs TRBV4-1 and TRBJ1-1; D gene uncertain. V was trimmed by 0 bases and J by 1 base, leaving 9 bases between them. Per germline, CDR1 MGHRA and CDR2 YSYEKL. CDR3 length: 15 residues. The CDR3 region has the DNA TGCGCCAGCAGCCAAGATAGGACCAGGAACACTGAAGCTTTCTTT. It encodes CASSQDRTRNTEAFF.

This clonotype was seen more than once but under ten times. The V gene is TRBV9, the J gene TRBJ2-7; TRBD1 agrees at 7 bases. This CDR3 contains 15 residues. Germline CDR1 is SGDLS and CDR2 is YYNGEE. V trimming: 0 bases; J trimming: 4 bases; junction bases outside the gene matches: 7. Here the CDR3 reads CASSVGQGPKYEQYF. CDR3 bases: TGTGCCAGCAGCGTAGGACAGGGCCCAAAATACGAGCAGTACTTC.

V usage is TRBV5-1 and J usage is TRBJ2-7; 7 nucleotides agree with TRBD2. CDR3 size: 13 residues. The J segment lost 6 bases and the V segment lost 5 bases, leaving 8 bases of the junction unmatched. Germline CDR1 reads SGHRS; CDR2 reads YFSETQ. In nucleotides, the CDR3 is TGCGCCAGCAGGGGGGGGAGTCCTTCCGAGCAGTACTTC. As protein: CASRGGSPSEQYF.

This clonotype was seen repeatedly, ten times or more. The V call is TRBV29-1, the J call TRBJ2-1, with 12 bases aligning to TRBD2. Germline values: CDR1 SQVTM, CDR2 ANQGSEA. J gave up 7 bases and V 8 bases, and 9 bases lay outside the gene matches. CDR3 length: 14 residues. The CDR3 region has the DNA TGCAGCTTTTCTAGCGGGAGGGCCCCGAATGAGCAGTTCTTC. This sequence encodes CSFSSGRAPNEQFF.

In its sample, this clonotype was seen a few times. V gene TRBV5-1 combines with J gene TRBJ2-3; weak D call: TRBD2 (5 bases). Germline CDR1 and CDR2: SGHRS and YFSETQ. V lost 4 bases and J 0 bases, leaving 15 bases between the germline ends. The CDR3 is made up of 16 amino acids. The CDR3 sequence: CASSTYSVTSTDTQYF. In nucleotides, the CDR3 is TGCGCCAGCAGCACCTATAGCGTCACTAGCACAGATACGCAGTATTTT.

V is TRBV5-5 and J is TRBJ2-2; no definite D call. The CDR3 totals 16 residues. Trimming stripped 0 bases from V and 3 bases from J, with 12 bases between. Germline V gene data show CDR1 as SGHKS and CDR2 as YYEKEE (reference sequence). The CDR3 reads CASSLESSTHTGELFF. CDR3 DNA: TGTGCCAGCAGCTTGGAAAGTTCCACCCACACCGGGGAGCTGTTTTTT.

This sequence joins TRBV7-8 and TRBJ2-3, with TRBD2 identical over 11 bases. This CDR3 comprises 17 residues. The V gene end was trimmed by 4 bases and the J gene end by 2 bases; junction bases not matched to a gene: 8. From germline, CDR1 is SGHVS and CDR2 FQNEAQ. The chain's CDR3 is CASSSRLAGRHTDTQYF. Written as DNA, the CDR3 is TGTGCCAGCAGCTCACGACTAGCGGGGCGTCACACAGATACGCAGTATTTT.